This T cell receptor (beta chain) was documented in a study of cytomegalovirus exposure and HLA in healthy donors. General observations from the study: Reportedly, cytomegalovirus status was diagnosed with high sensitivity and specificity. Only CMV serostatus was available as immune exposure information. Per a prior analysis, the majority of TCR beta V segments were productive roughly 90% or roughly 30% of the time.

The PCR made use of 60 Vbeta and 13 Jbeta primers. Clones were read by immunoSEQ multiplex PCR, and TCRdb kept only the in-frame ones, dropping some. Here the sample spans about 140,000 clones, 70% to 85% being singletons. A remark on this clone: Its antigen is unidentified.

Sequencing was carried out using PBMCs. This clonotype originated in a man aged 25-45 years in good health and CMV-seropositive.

Here the CDR3 reads CASRAGTGFFSDYGYTF. The CDR3 bases are TGTGCCAGCAGAGCCGGGACAGGGTTTTTTAGTGACTATGGCTACACCTTC. The V and J genes are TRBV28 and TRBJ1-2, with 9 bases matching TRBD1. The CDR3 contains 17 residues. V was clipped by 6 bases and J by 3 bases; unmatched bases: 14. The germline V gene has CDR1 MDHEN and CDR2 SYDVKM.